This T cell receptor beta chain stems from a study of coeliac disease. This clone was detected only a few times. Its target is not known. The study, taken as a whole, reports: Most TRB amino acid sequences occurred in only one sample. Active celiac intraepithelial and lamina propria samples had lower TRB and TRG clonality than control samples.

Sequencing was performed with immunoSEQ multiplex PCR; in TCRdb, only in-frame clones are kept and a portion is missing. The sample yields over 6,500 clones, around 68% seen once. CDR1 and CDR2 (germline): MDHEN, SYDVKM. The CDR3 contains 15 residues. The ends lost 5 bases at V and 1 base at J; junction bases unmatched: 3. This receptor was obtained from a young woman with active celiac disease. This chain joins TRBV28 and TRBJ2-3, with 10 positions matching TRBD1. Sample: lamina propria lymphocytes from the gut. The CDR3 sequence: CASSLGTGGTDTQYF. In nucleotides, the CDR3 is TGTGCCAGCAGTCTCGGGACAGGGGGCACAGATACGCAGTATTTT.